The 5 T cell receptor beta chains in this list originate from one sample, sequenced in a study of T cell repertoires in cytomegalovirus infection. In TCRdb, the reads were re-called with MiXCR into one record per CDR3 protein. Here the sample spans about 180,000 distinct CDR3 sequences, under 15% being singletons. The material sequenced was PBMCs. These receptors were taken from a human donor in good health (CMV status not recorded). Some clones in this sample may be carry-over from other donors' samples.

V is TRBV27 and J is TRBJ2-7, with 8 nucleotides matching TRBD1. This CDR3 comprises 14 residues. Germline CDR1 and CDR2: MNHEY and SMNVEV (reference sequence). Trimming cost V 11 bases and J 3 bases; bases outside gene matches: 12. CDR3 coding DNA: TGTGCCTCCAGGGGCGACAGGGGTCTCTACGAGCAGTACTTC. As protein: CASRGDRGLYEQYF.

This clonotype was detected many times. The chain links TRBV12-5 to TRBJ2-1; 9 bases agree with TRBD2. This CDR3 region has 15 residues. Trimming cost V 1 base and J 6 bases; bases outside gene matches: 4. The germline V gene encodes CDR1 LGHNT and CDR2 FRNRAP. CDR3 in amino acids: CASGLDSSGSNEQFF. Written as DNA, the CDR3 is TGTGCTAGTGGTTTGGACAGTAGCGGGAGCAATGAGCAGTTCTTC.

This clonotype was counted many times. J is TRBJ2-1 and V is TRBV11-1; 7 nucleotides align to TRBD1. V shed 5 bases, J shed 0 bases, and the junction held 13 bases outside the gene matches. Germline V lookup: CDR1 SGHAT, CDR2 FQDESV (reference sequence). The CDR3 has 18 residues. The CDR3 here is CASSPTGTAVLSYNEQFF. The CDR3, as DNA: TGTGCCAGCAGCCCCACCGGGACAGCGGTCCTCTCCTACAATGAGCAGTTCTTC.

This clonotype was seen more than once but under ten times. V gene TRBV4-1 combines with J gene TRBJ2-7, with 8 bases identical to TRBD1. This CDR3 comprises 15 residues. The germline V gene encodes CDR1 MGHRA and CDR2 YSYEKL. Losses at the gene ends were 4 bases for V and 3 bases for J; bases not matched to a gene: 8. CDR3 amino acids: CASSLLTGALYEQYF. Here the CDR3 DNA reads TGCGCCAGCAGCCTCCTGACAGGGGCCCTCTACGAGCAGTACTTC.

Only a few counts were recorded for this clonotype. The chain links TRBV11-2 to TRBJ1-1, with TRBD1 identical over 10 bases. Trimming took 9 bases from V and 7 from J; bases not matched to a gene: 11. CDR3 size: 14 residues. The germline CDR1 and CDR2 sequences are SGHAT and FQNNGV. The DNA of the CDR3 is TGTGCCAGTTGGGACAGGGGTTTTAATTTTGAAGCTTTCTTT. As protein: CASWDRGFNFEAFF.